The rows below give T cell receptor beta chains drawn from one sample of a study of healthy donors' naive CD4 and CD8 T cells. TCRdb re-analysed the reads in MiXCR, keeping a single row per CDR3 protein. The table records about 180,000 distinct CDR3 sequences, 65% to 75% of them present only once. Sequencing was done on a sample of naive CD4+ and CD8+ T cells sorted from blood, pooled from several donors. Every receptor here comes from a pool of human donors in good health; the sample pools cells from several healthy donors. Both conserved end residues are part of each CDR3. The order of the fields is CDR3 length, J gene, V gene, clone size, D gene, CDR3 DNA, CDR3 protein. D genes are given only for firm matches. Expanded clones are given a class, and other clones once, few, many or no size at all.

CDR3 length: 11; J gene: TRBJ2-3; V gene: TRBV30; clone size: once; D gene: .; CDR3 DNA: TGTGCCTGGAGTGTAGGGGATACGCAGTATTTT; CDR3 protein: CAWSVGDTQYF
CDR3 length: 15; J gene: TRBJ2-1; V gene: TRBV29-1; clone size: few; D gene: .; CDR3 DNA: TGCAGCGTCAAGAGGGTGTCTAGCCCGGGTAATGAGCAGTTCTTC; CDR3 protein: CSVKRVSSPGNEQFF
CDR3 length: 16; J gene: TRBJ2-1; V gene: TRBV7-9; clone size: once; D gene: TRBD2; CDR3 DNA: TGTGCCAGCAGCTTAGTGGCGGGAGTGGGGATCTATGAGCAGTTCTTC; CDR3 protein: CASSLVAGVGIYEQFF
CDR3 length: 16; J gene: TRBJ2-6; V gene: TRBV4-1; clone size: once; D gene: TRBD2; CDR3 DNA: TGCGCCAGCAGCGGGACTAGCGGCTCTGGGGCCAACGTCCTGACTTTC; CDR3 protein: CASSGTSGSGANVLTF
CDR3 length: 15; J gene: TRBJ2-1; V gene: TRBV5-1; clone size: .; D gene: .; CDR3 DNA: TGCGCCAGCAGCTTGGGGGAGATGCTCTACAATGAGCAGTTCTTC; CDR3 protein: CASSLGEMLYNEQFF
CDR3 length: 11; J gene: TRBJ2-2; V gene: TRBV29-1; clone size: .; D gene: .; CDR3 DNA: TGCAGCGGTCGAGTAACCGGGGAGCTGTTTTTT; CDR3 protein: CSGRVTGELFF
CDR3 length: 14; J gene: TRBJ2-7; V gene: TRBV29-1; clone size: few; D gene: TRBD2; CDR3 DNA: TGCAGCGTAGCGGGAGTGGAGACCTCCTACGAGCAGTACTTC; CDR3 protein: CSVAGVETSYEQYF
CDR3 length: 13; J gene: TRBJ1-1; V gene: TRBV6-5; clone size: .; D gene: .; CDR3 DNA: TGTGCCAGCAGTTGGCAGGAGAACACTGAAGCTTTCTTT; CDR3 protein: CASSWQENTEAFF
CDR3 length: 19; J gene: TRBJ1-6; V gene: TRBV19; clone size: .; D gene: TRBD1; CDR3 DNA: TGTGCCAGTAGTACCGATCCCCTGCCAGGGGGTCTGGGTAATTCATCCCTCCACTTT; CDR3 protein: CASSTDPLPGGLGNSSLHF
CDR3 length: 13; J gene: TRBJ1-1; V gene: TRBV6-5; clone size: .; D gene: .; CDR3 DNA: TGTGCCAGCAGTCGCCAGGGTGACACTGAAGCTTTCTTT; CDR3 protein: CASSRQGDTEAFF
CDR3 length: 16; J gene: TRBJ2-2; V gene: TRBV4-3; clone size: .; D gene: TRBD2; CDR3 DNA: TGCGCCAGCAGCCCCCAGGTAGCGGGCCACACCGGGGAGCTGTTTTTT; CDR3 protein: CASSPQVAGHTGELFF
CDR3 length: 15; J gene: TRBJ2-1; V gene: TRBV6-5; clone size: .; D gene: TRBD1; CDR3 DNA: TGTGCCAGCAGTACCGACAGGGGGACCTACAATGAGCAGTTCTTC; CDR3 protein: CASSTDRGTYNEQFF
CDR3 length: 14; J gene: TRBJ2-7; V gene: TRBV5-6; clone size: .; D gene: .; CDR3 DNA: TGTGCCAGCAGCTTGGGGGACTCCACCTACGAGCAGTACTTC; CDR3 protein: CASSLGDSTYEQYF
CDR3 length: 13; J gene: TRBJ2-1; V gene: TRBV6-5; clone size: .; D gene: .; CDR3 DNA: TGTGCCAGCAGTTACGGACTTATCGATGAGCAGTTCTTC; CDR3 protein: CASSYGLIDEQFF
CDR3 length: 15; J gene: TRBJ1-5; V gene: TRBV6-1; clone size: .; D gene: TRBD1; CDR3 DNA: TGTGCCAGCAGTGGGGGGACAGTGAACAATCAGCCCCAGCATTTT; CDR3 protein: CASSGGTVNNQPQHF
CDR3 length: 17; J gene: TRBJ2-1; V gene: TRBV5-1; clone size: .; D gene: TRBD2; CDR3 DNA: TGCGCCAGCAGCTTGGCAATAGGACTAGCGGGGGGCAATGAGCAGTTCTTC; CDR3 protein: CASSLAIGLAGGNEQFF
CDR3 length: 14; J gene: TRBJ1-1; V gene: TRBV6-5; clone size: .; D gene: .; CDR3 DNA: TGTGCCAGCAGTTACGTGGGGACGAACACTGAAGCTTTCTTT; CDR3 protein: CASSYVGTNTEAFF
CDR3 length: 15; J gene: TRBJ2-7; V gene: TRBV4-2; clone size: once; D gene: .; CDR3 DNA: TGTGCCAGCAGTCAGGAGAGGGCCACAGCAGGTGAGCAGTACTTC; CDR3 protein: CASSQERATAGEQYF
CDR3 length: 15; J gene: TRBJ2-1; V gene: TRBV29-1; clone size: .; D gene: TRBD2; CDR3 DNA: TGCAGCGTTGAGAGGGACTACCCCTCCTACAATGAGCAGTTCTTC; CDR3 protein: CSVERDYPSYNEQFF
CDR3 length: 15; J gene: TRBJ1-1; V gene: TRBV19; clone size: .; D gene: TRBD1; CDR3 DNA: TGTGCCAGTAAGGGATGGGACAGCATGAACACTGAAGCTTTCTTT; CDR3 protein: CASKGWDSMNTEAFF
CDR3 length: 14; J gene: TRBJ1-2; V gene: TRBV29-1; clone size: few; D gene: TRBD1; CDR3 DNA: TGCAGCGTTGACAGGGGGCGCCTGGGGTATGGCTACACCTTC; CDR3 protein: CSVDRGRLGYGYTF
CDR3 length: 16; J gene: TRBJ2-1; V gene: TRBV29-1; clone size: .; D gene: .; CDR3 DNA: TGCAGCGTTGAAGGTTTGGGGGAGTTACCCTACAATGAGCAGTTCTTC; CDR3 protein: CSVEGLGELPYNEQFF
CDR3 length: 13; J gene: TRBJ2-1; V gene: TRBV5-4; clone size: many; D gene: .; CDR3 DNA: TGTGCCAGCAGCTTGGACTCCTACAATGAGCAGTTCTTC; CDR3 protein: CASSLDSYNEQFF
CDR3 length: 15; J gene: TRBJ1-3; V gene: TRBV19; clone size: .; D gene: .; CDR3 DNA: TGTGCCAGTAGTAGTGGCAGGGAATACGGAAACACCATATATTTT; CDR3 protein: CASSSGREYGNTIYF
CDR3 length: 15; J gene: TRBJ2-1; V gene: TRBV4-3; clone size: few; D gene: TRBD2; CDR3 DNA: TGCGCCAGCAGTCAAGCGGGGACCTCCTATAATGAGCAGTTCTTC; CDR3 protein: CASSQAGTSYNEQFF
CDR3 length: 12; J gene: TRBJ2-7; V gene: TRBV14; clone size: .; D gene: .; CDR3 DNA: TGTGCCAGCAGCCAAAACGCGGGTGAGCAGTACTTC; CDR3 protein: CASSQNAGEQYF
CDR3 length: 14; J gene: TRBJ2-2; V gene: TRBV29-1; clone size: .; D gene: TRBD1; CDR3 DNA: TGCAGCGTTGATGGGCAGGGGGCTGGCGGGGAGCTGTTTTTT; CDR3 protein: CSVDGQGAGGELFF
CDR3 length: 16; J gene: TRBJ2-3; V gene: TRBV27; clone size: .; D gene: .; CDR3 DNA: TGTGCCAGCAGCCTAATTGGGTATACCGCCACAGATACGCAGTATTTT; CDR3 protein: CASSLIGYTATDTQYF
CDR3 length: 15; J gene: TRBJ1-2; V gene: TRBV6-2/TRBV6-3; clone size: once; D gene: .; CDR3 DNA: TGTGCCAGCAGTTACTCGTCAGGTTTATCAGGTGGCTACACCTTC; CDR3 protein: CASSYSSGLSGGYTF
CDR3 length: 15; J gene: TRBJ1-5; V gene: TRBV30; clone size: .; D gene: .; CDR3 DNA: TGTGCCTGGAAGGCACAGGCGATTAGCAATCAGCCCCAGCATTTT; CDR3 protein: CAWKAQAISNQPQHF
CDR3 length: 15; J gene: TRBJ1-6; V gene: TRBV6-5; clone size: .; D gene: .; CDR3 DNA: TGTGCCAGCAGGGACGAGAGCTCCTATAATTCACCCCTCCACTTT; CDR3 protein: CASRDESSYNSPLHF
CDR3 length: 14; J gene: TRBJ2-3; V gene: TRBV20-1; clone size: .; D gene: TRBD2; CDR3 DNA: TGCAGTGCTAGTACTAGCGGGATGGTAGATACGCAGTATTTT; CDR3 protein: CSASTSGMVDTQYF
CDR3 length: 16; J gene: TRBJ2-3; V gene: TRBV19; clone size: .; D gene: TRBD2; CDR3 DNA: TGTGCCAGTAGTATGCTAGCGGGGGGCACCACAGATACGCAGTATTTT; CDR3 protein: CASSMLAGGTTDTQYF
CDR3 length: 15; J gene: TRBJ2-2; V gene: TRBV29-1; clone size: once; D gene: .; CDR3 DNA: TGCAGCAAAGGTCGTGAGGGTCGACGCACCGGGGAGCTGTTTTTT; CDR3 protein: CSKGREGRRTGELFF
CDR3 length: 17; J gene: TRBJ1-5; V gene: TRBV20-1; clone size: .; D gene: .; CDR3 DNA: TGCAGTGCTAGAGAGTTTGGGGCCGAATCAATATACCAGCCCCAGCATTTT; CDR3 protein: CSAREFGAESIYQPQHF
CDR3 length: 11; J gene: TRBJ1-2; V gene: TRBV20-1; clone size: .; D gene: TRBD1; CDR3 DNA: TGCAGTGCTTTCTCGACAGGGAGGAACACCTTC; CDR3 protein: CSAFSTGRNTF
CDR3 length: 12; J gene: TRBJ1-1; V gene: TRBV29-1; clone size: once; D gene: .; CDR3 DNA: TGCAGCGTTGTTGCAGTGTCCACTGAAGCTTTCTTT; CDR3 protein: CSVVAVSTEAFF
CDR3 length: 14; J gene: TRBJ1-6; V gene: TRBV6-5; clone size: once; D gene: .; CDR3 DNA: TGTGCCAGCAACAATGGCCATGGGAATTCACCCCTCCACTTT; CDR3 protein: CASNNGHGNSPLHF
CDR3 length: 16; J gene: TRBJ2-5; V gene: TRBV27; clone size: .; D gene: TRBD2; CDR3 DNA: TGTGCCAGCAGTCCTAGCCCTTCGGGGGGGCAAGAGACCCAGTACTTC; CDR3 protein: CASSPSPSGGQETQYF
CDR3 length: 16; J gene: TRBJ2-6; V gene: TRBV15; clone size: .; D gene: .; CDR3 DNA: TGTGCCACCAGCAGAGTGAGATTCTCTGGGGCCAACGTCCTGACTTTC; CDR3 protein: CATSRVRFSGANVLTF
CDR3 length: 14; J gene: TRBJ2-7; V gene: TRBV6-5; clone size: .; D gene: .; CDR3 DNA: TGTGCCAGCACCCAATCGGGACGGCCCTACGAGCAGTACTTC; CDR3 protein: CASTQSGRPYEQYF
CDR3 length: 12; J gene: TRBJ2-3; V gene: TRBV29-1; clone size: few; D gene: .; CDR3 DNA: TGCAGCGTGGGGTTGGGGTCAGATACGCAGTATTTT; CDR3 protein: CSVGLGSDTQYF
CDR3 length: 15; J gene: TRBJ2-7; V gene: TRBV29-1; clone size: .; D gene: .; CDR3 DNA: TGCAGCGTTGAAGAAGGAGGCACCTACTCCTACGAGCAGTACTTC; CDR3 protein: CSVEEGGTYSYEQYF
CDR3 length: 17; J gene: TRBJ2-7; V gene: TRBV19; clone size: .; D gene: TRBD2; CDR3 DNA: TGTGCCAGTAGTAGAGAAGCCCCGGGAGGGGCGATCGACGAGCAGTACTTC; CDR3 protein: CASSREAPGGAIDEQYF
CDR3 length: 18; J gene: TRBJ2-1; V gene: TRBV6-5; clone size: .; D gene: TRBD2; CDR3 DNA: TGTGCCAGCAGTTACTCGTTACTAGCGGGGAGCTCCTACAATGAGCAGTTCTTC; CDR3 protein: CASSYSLLAGSSYNEQFF
CDR3 length: 15; J gene: TRBJ2-1; V gene: TRBV5-5; clone size: .; D gene: .; CDR3 DNA: TGTACCAGCAGCCCCCCGAACTCCGTCGGCAATGAGCAGTTCTTC; CDR3 protein: CTSSPPNSVGNEQFF
CDR3 length: 13; J gene: TRBJ1-1; V gene: TRBV15; clone size: .; D gene: TRBD1; CDR3 DNA: TGTGCCACCAGCACGCGACAGGGTGCTGAAGCTTTCTTT; CDR3 protein: CATSTRQGAEAFF
CDR3 length: 15; J gene: TRBJ2-1; V gene: TRBV29-1; clone size: few; D gene: TRBD2; CDR3 DNA: TGCAGCGTTGAAGATTGGTCTAGCGGGTTCAATGAGCAGTTCTTC; CDR3 protein: CSVEDWSSGFNEQFF
CDR3 length: 18; J gene: TRBJ2-6; V gene: TRBV20-1; clone size: .; D gene: .; CDR3 DNA: TGCAGTGCTAGAGATTTGTCGGGAGTCCTCTCTGGGGCCAACGTCCTGACTTTC; CDR3 protein: CSARDLSGVLSGANVLTF
CDR3 length: 14; J gene: TRBJ2-3; V gene: TRBV20-1; clone size: .; D gene: .; CDR3 DNA: TGCAGTGCCGACTTCCGGGAGCCGGCAGATACGCAGTATTTT; CDR3 protein: CSADFREPADTQYF
CDR3 length: 13; J gene: TRBJ2-5; V gene: TRBV29-1; clone size: .; D gene: TRBD2; CDR3 DNA: TGCAGCGTTGTGACTAGCGGGAGAGAGACCCAGTACTTC; CDR3 protein: CSVVTSGRETQYF
CDR3 length: 16; J gene: TRBJ2-3; V gene: TRBV6-5; clone size: .; D gene: TRBD1; CDR3 DNA: TGTGCCAGCAGCCGTGGGACAGACTCCCTCACAGATACGCAGTATTTT; CDR3 protein: CASSRGTDSLTDTQYF
CDR3 length: 13; J gene: TRBJ1-2; V gene: TRBV5-6; clone size: .; D gene: .; CDR3 DNA: TGTGCCAGCAGCTTGCCAGGGGACTATGGCTGCACCTTC; CDR3 protein: CASSLPGDYGCTF
CDR3 length: 16; J gene: TRBJ2-7; V gene: TRBV29-1; clone size: .; D gene: TRBD1; CDR3 DNA: TGCAGCGTTGAAGAATTACCCGGACAGGGCTCCTACGAGCAGTACTTC; CDR3 protein: CSVEELPGQGSYEQYF
CDR3 length: 13; J gene: TRBJ2-3; V gene: TRBV29-1; clone size: .; D gene: .; CDR3 DNA: TGCAGCCTACAACCCCAGGGAGGCGATACGCAGTATTTT; CDR3 protein: CSLQPQGGDTQYF